The 28 T cell receptor beta chains below come from one sample, sequenced in a study of CD8 T cells in ankylosing spondylitis. TCRdb re-derived calls from the 5' RACE reads in MiXCR, one entry per CDR3 protein. The sample holds 90,000 to 120,000 distinct CDR3 sequences, under 30% seen once. Sequenced input: synovial fluid, either unsorted or a sorted T cell fraction (not recorded which). These TCRs come from a male donor with ankylosing spondylitis.

This chain links TRBV11-3 with TRBJ2-5; 11 nucleotides align to TRBD2. Germline V gives CDR1 SGHNT, CDR2 YENEEA. CDR3 length: 16 amino acids. J gave up 3 bases and V 1 base, and 4 bases lay outside the gene matches. In nucleotides, the CDR3 is TGTGCCAGCAGCTTAGGACTAGCGGGACCCGAAGAGACCCAGTACTTC. Its protein is CASSLGLAGPEETQYF.

The gene calls are TRBV27 and TRBJ2-7; 7 bases map to TRBD2. V gave up 7 bases and J gave up 5 bases; unmatched junction bases: 5. Germline CDR1 and CDR2: MNHEY and SMNVEV (reference sequence). This CDR3 contains 12 residues. The CDR3 region has the DNA TGTGCCAGCAAGACTAGCTGGAACGAGCAGTACTTC. Its protein is CASKTSWNEQYF.

In this sample, this clonotype turned up a few times. The chain combines TRBV24-1 with TRBJ2-1; D call uncertain. The CDR3 sequence is 15 residues long. Germline CDR1 and CDR2: KGHDR and SFDVKD. Trimming took off 3 bases at V and 4 bases at J, with 12 bases between the two ends. The CDR3 DNA reads as TGTGCCACCAGTGATCCTGGGGTCCAATACAATGAGCAGTTCTTC. It yields the protein CATSDPGVQYNEQFF.

In this sample, this clonotype turned up many times. The chain couples TRBV7-9 to TRBJ1-2, with TRBD1 matching 7 bases. J lost 8 bases, V lost 4 bases, and 13 bases had no gene match. The CDR3 sequence is 15 residues long. Looked up from germline, CDR1 is SEHNR and CDR2 is FQNEAQ (reference sequence). The CDR3: CASSSPGTEVGGYTF. In nucleotides, the CDR3 is TGTGCCAGCAGCTCCCCCGGGACAGAAGTGGGCGGCTACACCTTC.

The V gene is TRBV2, the J gene TRBJ2-3, with TRBD1 matching over 7 bases. Germline V gene data show CDR1 as SNHLY and CDR2 as FYNNEI. This CDR3 region has 13 residues. V shed 6 bases and J 6 bases; nucleotides not matched to a gene: 6. DNA of the CDR3: TGTGCCAGCAGGGGACAGAGGGTCGATACGCAGTATTTT. Translated: CASRGQRVDTQYF.

This chain joins TRBV7-8 and TRBJ2-7; 9 bases fit TRBD2. The trim removed 1 base at V and 3 bases at J, leaving 4 bases unmatched. The germline V gene encodes CDR1 SGHVS and CDR2 FQNEAQ. The CDR3 extends over 15 amino acids. The CDR3 reads CASSLVGGRGYEQYF. The CDR3 bases are TGTGCCAGCAGCTTAGTTGGCGGGAGGGGCTACGAGCAGTACTTC.

The rearrangement links TRBV11-2 to TRBJ2-5; 9 nucleotides match TRBD1. This CDR3 has 15 amino acids. The ends lost 1 base at V and 5 bases at J; junction bases unmatched: 5. In germline, CDR1 is SGHAT, CDR2 FQNNGV. This CDR3 reads CASSLGDRDFETQYF. In DNA, the CDR3 is TGTGCCAGCAGCTTAGGGGACAGGGATTTTGAGACCCAGTACTTC.

This clonotype was counted a few times. DNA for the CDR3: TGCAGTGCTAGACCCGGGGGGATGGAGACCCAGTACTTC. The encoded protein is CSARPGGMETQYF. The chain recombines TRBV20-1 with TRBJ2-5, with 7 positions matching TRBD2. In germline, CDR1 is DFQATT, CDR2 SNEGSKA (reference sequence). The CDR3 consists of 13 residues. Germline trimming cut 2 bases from V and 5 bases from J; bases unmatched to any gene: 5.

The rearrangement links TRBV19 to TRBJ2-1; 12 bases agree with TRBD2. J lost 8 bases, V lost 5 bases, and 10 bases had no gene match. Germline loops: CDR1 LNHDA, CDR2 SQIVND (reference sequence). The CDR3 spans 16 residues. The CDR3 sequence: CASSLAASGRAYEQFF. Written as DNA, the CDR3 is TGTGCCAGTAGTTTAGCCGCTAGCGGGAGGGCGTATGAGCAGTTCTTC.

The chain has TRBV6-1 and TRBJ2-2; 9 bases agree with TRBD1. CDR1 and CDR2 (germline): MNHNS, SASEGT. The CDR3 totals 15 residues. Trimming took 5 bases from V and 2 from J; bases not matched to a gene: 3. DNA of the CDR3: TGTGCCAGCAGTAGGACAGGGGTAAACACCGGGGAGCTGTTTTTT. It yields the protein CASSRTGVNTGELFF.

This clonotype appeared a few times. The genes are TRBV5-1 and TRBJ2-6, with unresolved D. The CDR3 contains 18 residues. Deletions cut 4 bases from V and 2 bases from J, with 19 bases between. The germline CDR1 and CDR2 sequences are SGHRS and YFSETQ. This CDR3 is CASSERSPTVPGANVLTF. The CDR3 nucleotides read TGCGCCAGCAGCGAGAGGTCCCCCACAGTGCCTGGGGCCAACGTCCTGACTTTC.

This clonotype appeared a few times. The rearrangement joins TRBV20-1 to TRBJ2-2, with no clear D. The V end was cut by 3 bases, the J end by 7 bases, with 12 bases between. This CDR3 has 13 amino acids. Germline V gives CDR1 DFQATT, CDR2 SNEGSKA (reference sequence). Here the CDR3 reads CSASKWEGGELFF. The DNA for the CDR3 is TGCAGTGCTAGTAAATGGGAAGGCGGGGAGCTGTTTTTT.

This clonotype was observed a few times. The chain employs TRBV12-3 or TRBV12-4 and TRBJ1-1, with no clear D. The CDR3 runs 13 residues. Trimming cost V 5 bases and J 1 base, with 8 bases left between them. CDR3 in DNA: TGTGCCAGCAGTAAGGACCCGAACACTGAAGCTTTCTTT. As protein: CASSKDPNTEAFF.

The chain combines TRBV7-8 with TRBJ2-1; D remains ambiguous. The germline CDR1 and CDR2 sequences are SGHVS and FQNEAQ. The CDR3 length is 14 residues. The V end was cut by 3 bases, the J end by 0 bases, with 6 bases between. The CDR3 DNA is TGTGCCAGCAGCTTTTACATCTCCTACAATGAGCAGTTCTTC. Its protein is CASSFYISYNEQFF.

The chain uses TRBV13 and TRBJ2-7; 8 positions match TRBD1. The CDR3 is made up of 14 amino acids. J lost 6 bases, V lost 5 bases, and 9 bases had no gene match. Per germline, CDR1 PRHDT and CDR2 FYEKMQ (reference sequence). In DNA form, the CDR3 reads TGTGCCAGCAGCCGTTTGGACAGGGTTGGCGAGCAGTACTTC. It translates to CASSRLDRVGEQYF.

This clonotype was counted between two and nine times. This chain uses TRBV5-5 with TRBJ2-1; D not certain. V was pared by 0 bases and J by 8 bases, with 9 bases between. The germline V gene has CDR1 SGHKS and CDR2 YYEKEE (reference sequence). The CDR3 covers 13 residues. The chain's CDR3 is CASSLGTWDEQFF. Written as DNA, the CDR3 is TGTGCCAGCAGCTTGGGGACCTGGGATGAGCAGTTCTTC.

The chain joins TRBV30 to TRBJ2-1; D possibly corresponds to TRBD2 (5 bases). Germline V gene lookup returns CDR1 GTSNPN and CDR2 SVGIG (reference sequence). The CDR3 has 15 amino acids. V shed 2 bases and J shed 8 bases, with 19 bases lying between them. The CDR3 DNA reads as TGTGCCTGGAGTATATCCCCCTGGGCGGGCGATGAGCAGTTCTTC. This gives the protein CAWSISPWAGDEQFF. Full variable domain (outside the CDR3, taken from reference TRBV30 and TRBJ2-1): SQTIHQWPATLVQPVGSPLSLECTVEGTSNPNLYWYRQAAGRGLQLLFYSVGIGQISSEVPQNLSASRPQDRQFILSSKKLLLSDSGFYLCAWSISPWAGDEQFFGPGTRLTVL.

This sequence joins TRBV2 and TRBJ1-2; possible D gene TRBD1, 6 bases. CDR3 length equals 13 residues. Germline assignment: CDR1 SNHLY and CDR2 FYNNEI. Trimming removed 7 bases at V and 4 bases at J, with 13 bases between. CDR3 residues: CASTWTESYGYTF. DNA for the CDR3: TGTGCCAGCACTTGGACAGAGAGCTATGGCTACACCTTC.

The V gene is TRBV4-2, the J gene TRBJ2-2; 13 bases map to TRBD2. Germline lookup yields CDR1 LGHNA and CDR2 YNFKEQ. This CDR3 is built from 16 residues. The V gene end was trimmed by 0 bases and the J gene end by 5 bases; junction bases not matched to a gene: 0. CDR3 DNA: TGTGCCAGCAGCCAAGAGGGACTAGCGGGGACCGGGGAGCTGTTTTTT. Translated, it gives CASSQEGLAGTGELFF.

This clonotype was counted at least ten times. The V call is TRBV20-1, the J call TRBJ2-1; no firm D call. This CDR3 has 10 residues. CDR1 and CDR2 (germline): DFQATT, SNEGSKA (reference sequence). The V gene lost 5 bases and the J gene lost 10 bases, with 9 bases spanning the gap. This CDR3 reads CSASPREQFF. The CDR3 DNA is TGCAGTGCTTCCCCCCGCGAGCAGTTCTTC.

This chain uses TRBV5-6 with TRBJ1-1, with D possibly being TRBD1 (6 bases). Looked up from germline, CDR1 is SGHDT and CDR2 is YYEEEE. Trimming shortened V by 3 bases and J by 4 bases, and 19 bases separated the two germline ends. The CDR3 totals 16 residues. The CDR3 protein is CASSSGKGGVGTEAFF. The CDR3 DNA reads TGTGCCAGCAGCTCAGGAAAGGGGGGGGTGGGCACTGAAGCTTTCTTT. Drawing the rest from reference TRBV5-6 and TRBJ1-1, the complete variable domain is DAGVTQSPTHLIKTRGQQVTLRCSPKSGHDTVSWYQQALGQGPQFIFQYYEEEERQRGNFPDRFSGHQFPNYSSELNVNALLLGDSALYLCASSSGKGGVGTEAFFGQGTRLTVV.

Many counts were recorded for this clonotype. This sequence joins TRBV29-1 and TRBJ2-3; D is uncertain. The CDR3 contains 11 residues. V was shortened by 7 bases and J by 6 bases, with 11 bases between the two germline ends. The germline gives CDR1 SQVTM, CDR2 ANQGSEA. CDR3 DNA: TGCAGCGCCGGCCTCGCGGATACGCAGTATTTT. Residues: CSAGLADTQYF.

V is TRBV13 and J is TRBJ2-7; 12 nucleotides line up with TRBD1. Germline CDR1 PRHDT, CDR2 FYEKMQ (reference sequence). V lost 4 bases to trimming and J lost 3 bases; unmatched junction nucleotides: 4. This CDR3 comprises 15 residues. The chain's CDR3 is CASSWGQGALYEQYF. As DNA, the CDR3 is TGTGCCAGCAGCTGGGGACAGGGGGCCCTCTACGAGCAGTACTTC.

Remarks on this clonotype: Germline is not matched at one junction end, which may reflect a read error. The V and J genes are TRBV20-1 and TRBJ1-2, with D perhaps matching TRBD1 (6 bases). The CDR3 totals 14 residues. The germline gives CDR1 DFQATT, CDR2 SNEGSKA (reference sequence). This CDR3 is CSARDRDKTGGYTF. CDR3 nucleotide sequence: TGCAGTGCGAGAGATCGGGACAAGACAGGCGGCTACACCTTC.

V is TRBV20-1 and J is TRBJ2-1; 7 bases match TRBD2. Trimming at V came to 3 bases and at J to 5 bases, leaving 16 bases not matched to a gene. This CDR3 region has 17 residues. Looked up from germline, CDR1 is DFQATT and CDR2 is SNEGSKA (reference sequence). The DNA for the CDR3 is TGCAGTGCTAGGGGGGGTATCGCGGGAGTAGGGAACAATGAGCAGTTCTTC. This encodes CSARGGIAGVGNNEQFF.

This clonotype has at least ten counts. In DNA, the CDR3 is TGTGCCAGCAGCCCGCAGGGGCTGAGTGAAGCTTTCTTT. Amino acid sequence: CASSPQGLSEAFF. The chain employs TRBV7-2 and TRBJ1-1; the D gene is possibly TRBD1 (6 bases). The CDR3 covers 13 residues. V was trimmed by 5 bases and J by 7 bases, leaving 14 bases between them. Germline lookup yields CDR1 SGHTA and CDR2 FQGNSA.

The J gene is TRBJ2-2, the V gene TRBV29-1; perhaps TRBD1 as D (5 bases). The germline V and J ends were trimmed by 7 bases and 5 bases, with 14 bases remaining between them. The CDR3 is made up of 13 amino acids. The germline V gene has CDR1 SQVTM and CDR2 ANQGSEA. The CDR3 reads CSADSTLTGELFF. CDR3 DNA sequence: TGCAGCGCTGACAGTACATTGACCGGGGAGCTGTTTTTT.

The table lists this clonotype with many counts. The genes are TRBV6-6 and TRBJ1-2; D gene ambiguous. The CDR3 covers 11 residues. Trimming shortened V by 6 bases and J by 3 bases, and 5 bases separated the two germline ends. Germline loops: CDR1 MNHNY, CDR2 SVGAGI (reference sequence). CDR3 sequence reads: CASSPDYGYTF. The CDR3, as DNA: TGTGCCAGCAGCCCTGACTATGGCTACACCTTC.